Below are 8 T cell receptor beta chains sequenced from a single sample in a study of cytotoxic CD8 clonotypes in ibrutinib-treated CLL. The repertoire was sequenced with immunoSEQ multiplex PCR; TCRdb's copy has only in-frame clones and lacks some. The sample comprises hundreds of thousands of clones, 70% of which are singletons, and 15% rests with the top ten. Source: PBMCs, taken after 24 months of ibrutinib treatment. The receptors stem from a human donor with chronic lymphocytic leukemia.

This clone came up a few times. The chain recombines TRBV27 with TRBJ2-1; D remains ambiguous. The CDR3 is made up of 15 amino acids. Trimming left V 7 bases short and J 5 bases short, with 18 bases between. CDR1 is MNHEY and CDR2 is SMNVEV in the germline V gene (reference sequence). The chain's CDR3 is CASTSGSRFNNEQFF. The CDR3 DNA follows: TGTGCCAGCACCTCGGGTAGCCGGTTTAACAATGAGCAGTTCTTC.

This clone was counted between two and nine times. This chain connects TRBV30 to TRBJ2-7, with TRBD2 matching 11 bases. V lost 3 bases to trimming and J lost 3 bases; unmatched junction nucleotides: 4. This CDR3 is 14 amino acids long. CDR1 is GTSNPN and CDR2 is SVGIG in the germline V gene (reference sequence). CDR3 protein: CAWSQTSGGYEQYF. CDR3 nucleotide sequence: TGTGCCTGGAGCCAAACTAGCGGGGGCTACGAGCAGTACTTC. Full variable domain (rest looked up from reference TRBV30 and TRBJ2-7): SQTIHQWPATLVQPVGSPLSLECTVEGTSNPNLYWYRQAAGRGLQLLFYSVGIGQISSEVPQNLSASRPQDRQFILSSKKLLLSDSGFYLCAWSQTSGGYEQYFGPGTRLTVT.

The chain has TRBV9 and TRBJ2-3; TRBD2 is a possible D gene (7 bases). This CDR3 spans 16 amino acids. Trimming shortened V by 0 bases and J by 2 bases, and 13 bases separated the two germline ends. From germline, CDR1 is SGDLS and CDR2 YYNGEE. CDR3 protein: CASSVVAGANTDTQYF. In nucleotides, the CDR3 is TGTGCCAGCAGCGTAGTTGCGGGGGCGAACACAGATACGCAGTATTTT.

The CDR3, as DNA: TGTGCCAGCAGTCCCTCTAAGTGGAGGATTGATCAGCCCCAGCATTTT. Translating gives CASSPSKWRIDQPQHF. The chain combines TRBV27 with TRBJ1-5; D ambiguous. Germline-derived CDR1 and CDR2 are MNHEY and SMNVEV (reference sequence). This CDR3 region has 16 residues. V was pared by 5 bases and J by 5 bases, with 19 bases between.

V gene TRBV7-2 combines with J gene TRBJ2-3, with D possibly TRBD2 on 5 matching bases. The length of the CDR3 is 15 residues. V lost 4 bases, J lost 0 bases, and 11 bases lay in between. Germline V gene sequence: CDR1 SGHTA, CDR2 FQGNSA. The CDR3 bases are TGTGCCAGCAGCTGGGCGGGCCTCAGCACAGATACGCAGTATTTT. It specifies CASSWAGLSTDTQYF.

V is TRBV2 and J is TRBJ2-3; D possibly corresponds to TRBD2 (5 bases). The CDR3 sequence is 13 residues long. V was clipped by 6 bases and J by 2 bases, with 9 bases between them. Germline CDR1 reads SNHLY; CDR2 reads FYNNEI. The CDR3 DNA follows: TGTGCCAGCAGACTGGAGGCCACAGATACGCAGTATTTT. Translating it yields CASRLEATDTQYF.

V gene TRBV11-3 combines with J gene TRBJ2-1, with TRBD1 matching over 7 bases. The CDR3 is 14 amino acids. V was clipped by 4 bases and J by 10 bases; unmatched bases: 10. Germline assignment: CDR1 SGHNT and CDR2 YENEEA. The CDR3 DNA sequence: TGTGCCAGCAGCTCCGGATGGACAGGATCCGAGCAGTTCTTC. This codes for CASSSGWTGSEQFF. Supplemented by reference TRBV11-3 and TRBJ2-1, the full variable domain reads EAGVVQSPRYKIIEKKQPVAFWCNPISGHNTLYWYLQNLGQGPELLIRYENEEAVDDSQLPKDRFSAERLKGVDSTLKIQPAELGDSAVYLCASSSGWTGSEQFFGPGTRLTVL.

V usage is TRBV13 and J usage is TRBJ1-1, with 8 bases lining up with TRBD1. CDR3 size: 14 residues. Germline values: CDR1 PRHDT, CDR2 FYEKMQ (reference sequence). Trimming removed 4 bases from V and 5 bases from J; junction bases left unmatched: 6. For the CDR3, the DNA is TGTGCCAGCAGCTACAGACAGGGGAGGACTGAAGCTTTCTTT. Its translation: CASSYRQGRTEAFF.